A selection of T cell receptor beta chains follows, all from one sample in a study of blood T cell repertoires in COVID-19. Data came from immunoSEQ multiplex PCR; TCRdb stores just in-frame clones and leaves some out. The data hold approximately 40,000 clones, with around nine tenths observed a single time. Material for sequencing was peripheral blood. All receptors derive from a human donor in a cohort sampled during active COVID-19. Each CDR3 is given with its conserved first and last residue. D genes are given only for firm matches. A row's size may be missing; if present it is once, few, many or a size class.

j_gene: TRBJ1-2; abundance: -; v_gene: TRBV10-3; d_gene: TRBD1; CDR3aa: CAISGHGQGAGGYTF; CDR3nt: TGTGCCATCAGTGGGCACGGGCAGGGGGCGGGAGGCTACACCTTC
j_gene: TRBJ2-3; abundance: -; v_gene: TRBV5-1; d_gene: -; CDR3aa: CASSLGTVTDTQYF; CDR3nt: TGCGCCAGCAGCTTGGGAACAGTGACAGATACGCAGTATTTT
j_gene: TRBJ1-2; abundance: -; v_gene: TRBV7-2; d_gene: -; CDR3aa: CASSQYSASGYGYTF; CDR3nt: TGTGCCAGCAGCCAATACAGTGCCTCTGGCTATGGCTACACCTTC
j_gene: TRBJ2-7; abundance: -; v_gene: TRBV27; d_gene: -; CDR3aa: CASSLSQGQPYEQYF; CDR3nt: TGTGCCAGCAGTTTATCTCAGGGGCAACCTTACGAGCAGTACTTC
j_gene: TRBJ1-5; abundance: -; v_gene: TRBV19; d_gene: TRBD1; CDR3aa: CASSITPTGSNQPQHF; CDR3nt: TGTGCCAGTAGTATAACTCCGACAGGGAGCAATCAGCCCCAGCATTTT
j_gene: TRBJ1-1; abundance: -; v_gene: TRBV28; d_gene: TRBD1; CDR3aa: CASTLQGGDTEAFF; CDR3nt: TGTGCCAGCACCCTACAGGGGGGGGACACTGAAGCTTTCTTT
j_gene: TRBJ2-2; abundance: -; v_gene: TRBV7-8; d_gene: TRBD1; CDR3aa: CASSRGQGSGELFF; CDR3nt: TGTGCCAGCAGCCGGGGACAGGGGAGCGGGGAGCTGTTTTTT
j_gene: TRBJ1-2; abundance: -; v_gene: TRBV3-1/TRBV3-2; d_gene: TRBD1; CDR3aa: CASSHGQAANYGYTF; CDR3nt: TGTGCCAGCAGCCACGGACAGGCAGCTAACTATGGCTACACCTTC
j_gene: TRBJ2-7; abundance: -; v_gene: TRBV10-3; d_gene: TRBD2; CDR3aa: CAISEPSGGPRNEQYF; CDR3nt: TGTGCCATCAGTGAGCCCTCGGGGGGGCCGAGAAACGAGCAGTACTTC
j_gene: TRBJ1-1; abundance: -; v_gene: TRBV18; d_gene: -; CDR3aa: CASSLGQPNTEAFF; CDR3nt: TGTGCCAGCTCACTCGGACAGCCGAACACTGAAGCTTTCTTT
j_gene: TRBJ2-7; abundance: -; v_gene: TRBV7-8; d_gene: -; CDR3aa: CASSFRVPYEQYF; CDR3nt: TGTGCCAGCAGCTTCAGGGTCCCCTACGAGCAGTACTTC
j_gene: TRBJ2-1; abundance: -; v_gene: TRBV5-6; d_gene: -; CDR3aa: CASSGRWGVSYNEQFF; CDR3nt: TGTGCCAGCAGTGGGCGGTGGGGGGTCTCCTACAATGAGCAGTTCTTC
j_gene: TRBJ1-1; abundance: -; v_gene: TRBV6-2/TRBV6-3; d_gene: -; CDR3aa: CASSPTGIEAFF; CDR3nt: TGTGCCAGCAGTCCGACGGGAATTGAAGCTTTCTTT
j_gene: TRBJ1-3; abundance: once; v_gene: TRBV28; d_gene: TRBD1; CDR3aa: CATKDADREVDTIYF; CDR3nt: TGTGCCACAAAAGATGCCGACAGGGAGGTTGACACCATATATTTT
j_gene: TRBJ2-3; abundance: -; v_gene: TRBV19; d_gene: TRBD1; CDR3aa: CASSIQGASTDTQYF; CDR3nt: TGTGCCAGTAGTATTCAGGGGGCTAGCACAGATACGCAGTATTTT
j_gene: TRBJ2-1; abundance: -; v_gene: TRBV3-1/TRBV3-2; d_gene: -; CDR3aa: CASRHSMKYNEQFF; CDR3nt: TGTGCCAGCAGGCACAGCATGAAGTACAATGAGCAGTTCTTC
j_gene: TRBJ1-6; abundance: few; v_gene: TRBV6-4; d_gene: -; CDR3aa: CASSDEGFNSPLHF; CDR3nt: TGTGCCAGCAGTGACGAGGGCTTTAATTCACCCCTCCACTTT
j_gene: TRBJ2-1; abundance: -; v_gene: TRBV10-3; d_gene: -; CDR3aa: CAIRGGGSDYNEQFF; CDR3nt: TGTGCCATCAGGGGGGGTGGTAGCGATTACAATGAGCAGTTCTTC
j_gene: TRBJ2-5; abundance: -; v_gene: TRBV5-5; d_gene: -; CDR3aa: CASSLRTEMALNQETQYF; CDR3nt: TGTGCCAGCAGCTTGAGGACAGAGATGGCCCTTAACCAAGAGACCCAGTACTTC
j_gene: TRBJ2-5; abundance: -; v_gene: TRBV9; d_gene: TRBD2; CDR3aa: CASSAETTSGYQETQYF; CDR3nt: TGTGCCAGCAGCGCTGAGACGACTAGCGGCTACCAAGAGACCCAGTACTTC
j_gene: TRBJ1-2; abundance: once; v_gene: TRBV10-3; d_gene: -; CDR3aa: CAISEGGREDGYTF; CDR3nt: TGTGCCATCAGTGAGGGTGGCAGGGAGGATGGCTACACCTTC
j_gene: TRBJ1-1; abundance: -; v_gene: TRBV2; d_gene: -; CDR3aa: CASIRGNTEAFF; CDR3nt: TGTGCCAGCATTAGGGGGAACACTGAAGCTTTCTTT
j_gene: TRBJ2-3; abundance: -; v_gene: TRBV7-9; d_gene: -; CDR3aa: CASSRTDTQYF; CDR3nt: TGTGCCAGCAGTCGGACAGATACGCAGTATTTT
j_gene: TRBJ1-6; abundance: -; v_gene: TRBV3-1/TRBV3-2; d_gene: -; CDR3aa: CASSQVDSNSPLHF; CDR3nt: TGTGCCAGCAGCCAAGTGGACAGTAATTCACCCCTCCACTTT
j_gene: TRBJ2-3; abundance: -; v_gene: TRBV10-3; d_gene: -; CDR3aa: CAISGGAGDDTQYF; CDR3nt: TGTGCCATCAGCGGGGGCGCGGGAGACGATACGCAGTATTTT
j_gene: TRBJ2-7; abundance: -; v_gene: TRBV5-4; d_gene: -; CDR3aa: CASSRGNQDEQYF; CDR3nt: TGTGCCAGCAGCAGGGGAAACCAGGACGAGCAGTACTTC
j_gene: TRBJ2-7; abundance: -; v_gene: TRBV7-2; d_gene: -; CDR3aa: CASSHEVGEQYF; CDR3nt: TGTGCCAGCAGCCACGAGGTGGGCGAGCAGTACTTC
j_gene: TRBJ2-7; abundance: -; v_gene: TRBV10-3; d_gene: -; CDR3aa: CAIREGGKGQTSYEQYF; CDR3nt: TGTGCCATCAGAGAAGGGGGAAAGGGCCAGACCTCCTACGAGCAGTACTTC
j_gene: TRBJ1-6; abundance: -; v_gene: TRBV19; d_gene: TRBD1; CDR3aa: CASSMGDRVISPLHF; CDR3nt: TGTGCCAGTAGTATGGGGGACAGAGTAATTTCACCCCTCCACTTT
j_gene: TRBJ2-3; abundance: -; v_gene: TRBV2; d_gene: -; CDR3aa: CAIAGAEVDTQYF; CDR3nt: TGTGCCATTGCGGGGGCGGAGGTCGATACGCAGTATTTT
j_gene: TRBJ2-2; abundance: -; v_gene: TRBV5-5; d_gene: TRBD2; CDR3aa: CASSFGRGNGELFF; CDR3nt: TGTGCCAGCAGCTTCGGGAGGGGTAACGGGGAGCTGTTTTTT
j_gene: TRBJ1-1; abundance: -; v_gene: TRBV5-1; d_gene: TRBD1; CDR3aa: CASSPRGTEYIPNTEAFF; CDR3nt: TGCGCCAGCAGCCCACGAGGGACAGAGTACATCCCGAACACTGAAGCTTTCTTT
j_gene: TRBJ2-3; abundance: -; v_gene: TRBV5-1; d_gene: TRBD2; CDR3aa: CASSPPPLAGPHSTDTQYF; CDR3nt: TGCGCCAGCAGCCCCCCCCCACTAGCGGGACCTCATAGCACAGATACGCAGTATTTT
j_gene: TRBJ2-5; abundance: -; v_gene: TRBV4-2; d_gene: -; CDR3aa: CASSQVPSQETQYF; CDR3nt: TGTGCCAGCAGCCAAGTGCCCAGCCAAGAGACCCAGTACTTC
j_gene: TRBJ2-7; abundance: -; v_gene: TRBV7-9; d_gene: TRBD1; CDR3aa: CASSLDRGYEQYF; CDR3nt: TGTGCCAGCAGCCTCGACAGGGGTTACGAGCAGTACTTC
j_gene: TRBJ1-1; abundance: -; v_gene: TRBV6-5; d_gene: -; CDR3aa: CASSWTLELNTEAFF; CDR3nt: TGTGCCAGCAGTTGGACACTGGAGCTTAACACTGAAGCTTTCTTT
j_gene: TRBJ1-2; abundance: -; v_gene: TRBV5-1; d_gene: -; CDR3aa: CASSLDLVWRGGDGYTF; CDR3nt: TGCGCCAGCAGCTTGGACCTCGTTTGGAGGGGGGGTGATGGCTACACCTTC
j_gene: TRBJ1-2; abundance: -; v_gene: TRBV7-2; d_gene: -; CDR3aa: CASSLYPVNYGYTF; CDR3nt: TGTGCCAGCAGCTTATATCCCGTAAACTATGGCTACACCTTC
j_gene: TRBJ2-1; abundance: -; v_gene: TRBV7-6; d_gene: TRBD2; CDR3aa: CASSLSGGVYNEQFF; CDR3nt: TGTGCCAGCAGCTTAAGCGGGGGGGTTTACAATGAGCAGTTCTTC
j_gene: TRBJ1-6; abundance: -; v_gene: TRBV2; d_gene: -; CDR3aa: CASGGLSPLHF; CDR3nt: TGTGCCAGCGGAGGTTTGTCACCCCTCCACTTT
j_gene: TRBJ2-3; abundance: once; v_gene: TRBV19; d_gene: -; CDR3aa: CATHQLGTDTQYF; CDR3nt: TGTGCCACCCATCAACTAGGCACAGATACGCAGTATTTT
j_gene: TRBJ1-2; abundance: -; v_gene: TRBV14; d_gene: -; CDR3aa: CASSHVTANYGYTF; CDR3nt: TGTGCCAGCAGCCATGTAACGGCTAACTATGGCTACACCTTC
j_gene: TRBJ1-2; abundance: -; v_gene: TRBV19; d_gene: -; CDR3aa: CASRFGDYGYTF; CDR3nt: TGTGCCAGTAGGTTTGGAGACTATGGCTACACCTTC
j_gene: TRBJ1-4; abundance: few; v_gene: TRBV7-9; d_gene: -; CDR3aa: CASSLGEGPPTNEKLFF; CDR3nt: TGTGCCAGCAGCTTGGGTGAGGGTCCCCCAACTAATGAAAAACTGTTTTTT
j_gene: TRBJ2-1; abundance: -; v_gene: TRBV10-3; d_gene: TRBD1; CDR3aa: CAISPDRGTFPDRDPFF; CDR3nt: TGTGCCATCAGTCCGGACAGGGGGACCTTCCCTGACCGCGATCCGTTCTTC
j_gene: TRBJ2-5; abundance: -; v_gene: TRBV3-1/TRBV3-2; d_gene: TRBD2; CDR3aa: CASSLHTGTRRGTQYF; CDR3nt: TGTGCCAGCAGCCTCCACACCGGGACTAGGAGGGGGACCCAGTACTTC
j_gene: TRBJ1-1; abundance: -; v_gene: TRBV6-2/TRBV6-3; d_gene: -; CDR3aa: CASSYRAGVYTEAFF; CDR3nt: TGTGCCAGCAGTTACCGGGCAGGGGTATACACTGAAGCTTTCTTT
j_gene: TRBJ2-3; abundance: -; v_gene: TRBV7-8; d_gene: -; CDR3aa: CASSLGPTDTQYF; CDR3nt: TGTGCCAGCAGCTTGGGCCCCACAGATACGCAGTATTTT
j_gene: TRBJ1-1; abundance: -; v_gene: TRBV7-2; d_gene: -; CDR3aa: CASSLQGYDTEAFF; CDR3nt: TGTGCCAGCAGCTTACAGGGTTATGACACTGAAGCTTTCTTT
j_gene: TRBJ1-5; abundance: -; v_gene: TRBV19; d_gene: TRBD1; CDR3aa: CASSHRQGAIQPQHF; CDR3nt: TGTGCCAGTAGTCATCGACAGGGGGCAATTCAGCCCCAGCATTTT
j_gene: TRBJ2-1; abundance: -; v_gene: TRBV7-3; d_gene: TRBD2; CDR3aa: CASGAGVYNEQFF; CDR3nt: TGTGCCAGCGGAGCGGGGGTCTACAATGAGCAGTTCTTC
j_gene: TRBJ1-1; abundance: few; v_gene: TRBV18; d_gene: TRBD1; CDR3aa: CASSRETGGTEAFF; CDR3nt: TGTGCCAGCTCACGGGAAACAGGGGGCACTGAAGCTTTCTTT
j_gene: TRBJ1-2; abundance: -; v_gene: TRBV6-1; d_gene: -; CDR3aa: CASSEMVSPNPGGYTF; CDR3nt: TGTGCCAGCAGTGAAATGGTTTCCCCGAATCCGGGAGGCTACACCTTC